This T cell receptor (beta chain) was found in a study of T cells expressing NK-cell markers. Study overall: The authors derived TCR beta repertoires from sorted CD3+CD56+NKG2C+, CD3+CD56+NKG2C- and CD3+CD56-NKG2C+ T cells. Among eight sequenced donors, seven carried HCMV seropositivity while one was seronegative.

UMIs accompanied the 5'RACE template switching by which TCR beta cDNA was made. TCRdb reanalyzed the 5' RACE reads and collapses them to one entry per CDR3 protein, without DNA. Recorded here are about 550,000 distinct CDR3 sequences; the top ten clones represent 3% to 4.5%. Germline V CDR1 and CDR2: SGHRS, YFSETQ. This CDR3 comprises 17 residues. The sequence came from a man between 18 and 35 years old in good health. The sample comprised blood T cells: a sorted CD56 or NKG2C T cell subset, CD4+ or CD8+ T cells, or bulk PBMC T cells (not recorded which). J is TRBJ2-1 and V is TRBV5-1; absent DNA, TCRdb's TRBD2 call cannot be checked. The CDR3 loop reads CASSPRLASGTNNEQFF.